Sequencing of this TCR beta chain was carried out in a study of cytomegalovirus exposure and HLA in healthy donors. General observations from the study: A few V segments could not be told apart, such as TRBV6-2 and TRBV6-3, and were left out.

Deletions cut 5 bases from V and 1 base from J, with 11 bases between. The CDR3 consists of 15 residues. The germline V gene has CDR1 SGHTA and CDR2 FQGTGA. Primers: 60 Vbeta forward and 13 Jbeta reverse. Some clones are missing from TCRdb's copy, which holds only in-frame ones; the method was immunoSEQ multiplex PCR. This repertoire shows fewer than 80,000 clones, under 80% found once; its top ten account for roughly 5%. A word on this clone: Its antigen is unknown.

The sequencing sample was made of PBMCs. The sequence came from a woman in her 30s in good health and CMV-seronegative. This sequence joins TRBV7-3 and TRBJ2-2, with D perhaps matching TRBD1 (5 bases). CDR3 protein: CASSQGAVNTGELFF. For the CDR3, the DNA is TGTGCCAGCAGCCAAGGGGCGGTGAACACCGGGGAGCTGTTTTTT.